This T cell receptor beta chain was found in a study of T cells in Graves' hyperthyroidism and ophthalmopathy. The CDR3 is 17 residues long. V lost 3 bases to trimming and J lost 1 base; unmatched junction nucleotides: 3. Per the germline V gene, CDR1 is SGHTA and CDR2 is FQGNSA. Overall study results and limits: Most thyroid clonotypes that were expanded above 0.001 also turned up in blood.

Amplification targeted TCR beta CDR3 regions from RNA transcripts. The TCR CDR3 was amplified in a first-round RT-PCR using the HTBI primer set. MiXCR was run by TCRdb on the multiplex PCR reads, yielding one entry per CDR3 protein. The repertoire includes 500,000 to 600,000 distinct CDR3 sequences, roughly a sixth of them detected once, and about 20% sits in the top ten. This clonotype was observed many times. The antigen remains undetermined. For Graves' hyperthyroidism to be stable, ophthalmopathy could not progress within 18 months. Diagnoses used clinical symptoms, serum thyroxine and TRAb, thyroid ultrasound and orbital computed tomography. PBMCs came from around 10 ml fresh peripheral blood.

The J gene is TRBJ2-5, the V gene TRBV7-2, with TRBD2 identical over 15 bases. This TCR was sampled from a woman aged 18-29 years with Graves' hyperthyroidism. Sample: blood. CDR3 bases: TGTGCCAGCAGCTTCGGACTAGCGGGGGGGCCCCAAGAGACCCAGTACTTC. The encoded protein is CASSFGLAGGPQETQYF.